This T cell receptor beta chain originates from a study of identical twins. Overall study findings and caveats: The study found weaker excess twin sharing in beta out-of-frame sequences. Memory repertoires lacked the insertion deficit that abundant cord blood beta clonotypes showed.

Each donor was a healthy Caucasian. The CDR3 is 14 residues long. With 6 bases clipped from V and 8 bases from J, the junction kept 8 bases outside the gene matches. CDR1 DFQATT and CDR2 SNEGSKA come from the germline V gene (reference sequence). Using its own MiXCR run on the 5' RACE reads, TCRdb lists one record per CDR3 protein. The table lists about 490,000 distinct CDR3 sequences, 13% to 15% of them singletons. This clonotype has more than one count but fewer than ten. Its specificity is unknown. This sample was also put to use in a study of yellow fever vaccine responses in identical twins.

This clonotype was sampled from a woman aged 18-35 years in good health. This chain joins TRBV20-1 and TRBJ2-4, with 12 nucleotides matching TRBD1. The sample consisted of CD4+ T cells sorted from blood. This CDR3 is CSARDRGLSDIQYF. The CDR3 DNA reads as TGCAGTGCACGGGACAGGGGGCTTTCGGACATTCAGTACTTC.